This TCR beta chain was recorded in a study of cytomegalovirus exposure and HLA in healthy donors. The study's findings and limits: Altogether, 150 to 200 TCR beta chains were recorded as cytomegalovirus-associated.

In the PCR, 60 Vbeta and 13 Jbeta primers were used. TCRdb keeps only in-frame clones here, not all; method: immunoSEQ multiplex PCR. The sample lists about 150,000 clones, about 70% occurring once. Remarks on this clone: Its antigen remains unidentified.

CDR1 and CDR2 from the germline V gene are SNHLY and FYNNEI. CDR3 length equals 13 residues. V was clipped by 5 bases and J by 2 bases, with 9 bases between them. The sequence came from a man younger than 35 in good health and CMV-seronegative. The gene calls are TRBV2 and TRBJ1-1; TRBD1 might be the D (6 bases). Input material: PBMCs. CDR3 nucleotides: TGTGCCAGCAGTTACAGGGAAAACACTGAAGCTTTCTTT. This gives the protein CASSYRENTEAFF.